A single sample gave rise to the 24 T cell receptor beta chains below, sequenced in a study of T cell changes during pregnancy in multiple sclerosis. The method was immunoSEQ multiplex PCR; TCRdb's version includes in-frame clones alone and lacks a portion of them. The data contain about 59,000 clones, 93% of them singletons. The sample consisted of CD8+ T cells from peripheral blood mononuclear cells, taken in the third trimester of pregnancy. Receptors were obtained from a female donor with multiple sclerosis, enrolled in a pregnancy study.

This rearrangement joins TRBV2 to TRBJ2-2; 14 bases are shared with TRBD2. CDR1 and CDR2 from the germline V gene are SNHLY and FYNNEI. V dropped 7 bases and J dropped 3; count of bases not matched to a gene: 7. This CDR3 is built from 17 residues. The DNA for the CDR3 is TGTGCCAGCATCTCGGGACTAGCGGGAGTGGACACCGGGGAGCTGTTTTTT. Translating gives CASISGLAGVDTGELFF. Drawing the rest from reference TRBV2 and TRBJ2-2, the complete variable domain is EPEVTQTPSHQVTQMGQEVILRCVPISNHLYFYWYRQILGQKVEFLVSFYNNEISEKSEIFDDQFSVERPDGSNFTLKIRSTKLEDSAMYFCASISGLAGVDTGELFFGEGSRLTVL.

This sequence joins TRBV7-8 and TRBJ2-1, with D possibly matching TRBD1 (6 bases). There are 13 residues in the CDR3. Germline CDR1 and CDR2: SGHVS and FQNEAQ. The CDR3 DNA follows: TGTGCAATCCATGTCTACGGACAGCGTACCCAGTTCTTC. Its translation: CAIHVYGQRTQFF.

The chain is built from TRBV29-1 and TRBJ2-1, with 7 bases matching TRBD1. Germline assignment: CDR1 SQVTM and CDR2 ANQGSEA. The CDR3 spans 14 residues. V was clipped by 1 base and J by 2 bases; unmatched bases: 2. The CDR3 DNA reads TGCAGCGTTGAAGGGGACAGCCCCTACAATGAGCAGTTCTTC. It encodes CSVEGDSPYNEQFF.

This clone was found once. The chain links TRBV6-5 to TRBJ2-1; 7 bases fit TRBD2. The germline gives CDR1 MNHEY, CDR2 SVGAGI. The junction had 11 bases not matched to a gene; V was cut back by 6 bases and J by 6 bases. This CDR3 contains 15 residues. CDR3 sequence (DNA): TGTGCCAGCAGGGATTTTGGGCTAGCGGTCAATGAGCAGTTCTTC. Amino acid sequence: CASRDFGLAVNEQFF.

The chain has TRBV9 and TRBJ1-1, with a possible D match to TRBD1 (6 bases). This CDR3 spans 15 amino acids. Germline loops: CDR1 SGDLS, CDR2 YYNGEE. Deletions cut 3 bases from V and 1 base from J, with 13 bases between. CDR3 sequence: CASSEGGEGNTEAFF. CDR3 nucleotide sequence: TGTGCCAGCAGCGAAGGGGGGGAGGGGAACACTGAAGCTTTCTTT.

The chain uses TRBV27 and TRBJ2-2, with TRBD1 matching 10 bases. The CDR3 is 16 amino acids. V was pared by 4 bases and J by 4 bases, with 6 bases of the junction left unmatched. Germline V gene lookup returns CDR1 MNHEY and CDR2 SMNVEV (reference sequence). The DNA for the CDR3 is TGTGCCAGCAGTTCCCCAGACAGGGGGCCCACCGGGGAGCTGTTTTTT. It is translated as CASSSPDRGPTGELFF.

The chain combines TRBV19 with TRBJ2-3; TRBD2 matches at 7 bases. CDR3 length: 14 amino acids. Germline V CDR1 and CDR2: LNHDA, SQIVND (reference sequence). The trim removed 5 bases at V and 4 bases at J, leaving 6 bases unmatched. The CDR3 region has the DNA TGTGCCAGTAGTTGGACGGGAGGCCCAGATACGCAGTATTTT. This sequence encodes CASSWTGGPDTQYF.

V is TRBV7-9 and J is TRBJ1-4; TRBD1 aligns across 7 bases. Germline CDR1 reads SEHNR; CDR2 reads FQNEAQ (reference sequence). The ends lost 3 bases at V and 6 bases at J; junction bases unmatched: 7. The length of the CDR3 is 15 residues. As DNA, the CDR3 is TGTGCCAGCAGCTTTATCCAGGGGGTGGATGAAAAACTGTTTTTT. Its protein is CASSFIQGVDEKLFF.

The rearrangement uses TRBV19 and TRBJ2-7; TRBD1 matches 8 bases. The CDR3 is made up of 13 amino acids. Germline V gives CDR1 LNHDA, CDR2 SQIVND (reference sequence). The V and J ends lost 5 bases and 5 bases, in that order; junction bases with no gene match: 5. Written as DNA, the CDR3 is TGTGCCAGTAGTCAGGGGGCGCGAAACGAGCAGTACTTC. This codes for CASSQGARNEQYF.

This clone was found once. The J gene is TRBJ2-2, the V gene TRBV6-5; D remains unclear. The V gene's germline CDR1 is MNHEY and CDR2 SVGAGI. The CDR3 is made up of 15 amino acids. The germline V and J ends were trimmed by 1 base and 1 base, with 7 bases remaining between them. The CDR3 loop reads CASSYYDLNTGELFF. CDR3 DNA: TGTGCCAGCAGTTACTACGACTTGAACACCGGGGAGCTGTTTTTT.

The rearrangement uses TRBV7-3 and TRBJ2-1, with a possible D match to TRBD2 (5 bases). The CDR3 length is 11 residues. Per the germline V gene, CDR1 is SGHTA and CDR2 is FQGTGA. V lost 3 bases to trimming and J lost 9 bases, with 6 bases between them. Written as DNA, the CDR3 is TGTGCCAGCAGCTTTGGAGGTGAGCAGTTCTTC. It yields the protein CASSFGGEQFF.

J is TRBJ2-2 and V is TRBV7-9; D unclear. V shed 0 bases and J shed 5 bases, with 10 bases lying between them. Germline V gives CDR1 SEHNR, CDR2 FQNEAQ (reference sequence). CDR3 size: 15 residues. CDR3 sequence (DNA): TGTGCCAGCAGCTTAGCGGGCGCAGGTACCGGGGAGCTGTTTTTT. Translated, it gives CASSLAGAGTGELFF.

Here the CDR3 DNA reads TGTGCCAGCAGCCGTTCCCTTCTGTACACCTTC. Protein product: CASSRSLLYTF. The chain links TRBV9 to TRBJ1-2; D remains unclear. CDR1 is SGDLS and CDR2 is YYNGEE in the germline V gene. The ends were cut back, 4 bases at V and 11 bases at J, with 12 bases in the middle. The CDR3 spans 11 residues.

The rearrangement uses TRBV7-9 and TRBJ1-1, with 7 positions matching TRBD1. Germline loops: CDR1 SEHNR, CDR2 FQNEAQ (reference sequence). Germline trimming cut 4 bases from V and 0 bases from J; bases unmatched to any gene: 5. This CDR3 spans 15 amino acids. CDR3 bases: TGTGCCAGCAGCTCCCCGACAGGGATGAACACTGAAGCTTTCTTT. It encodes CASSSPTGMNTEAFF.

The chain combines TRBV28 with TRBJ2-5; TRBD1 matches 7 bases. V dropped 6 bases and J dropped 0; count of bases not matched to a gene: 16. The CDR3 spans 18 residues. Germline-derived CDR1 and CDR2 are MDHEN and SYDVKM. CDR3: CASSQNRGLTLYQETQYF. CDR3 DNA: TGTGCCAGCAGCCAAAACAGGGGATTGACACTTTACCAAGAGACCCAGTACTTC.

The rearrangement uses TRBV27 and TRBJ2-5; possible D gene TRBD2, 5 bases. Per the germline V gene, CDR1 is MNHEY and CDR2 is SMNVEV (reference sequence). Trimming stripped 6 bases from V and 9 bases from J, with 14 bases between. There are 12 residues in the CDR3. The DNA of the CDR3 is TGTGCCAGCAGCAACCCGGGATCTGCCCAGTACTTC. Amino acid sequence: CASSNPGSAQYF.

The chain couples TRBV27 to TRBJ2-1; 8 bases fit TRBD2. There are 13 residues in the CDR3. V gave up 8 bases and J gave up 3 bases; unmatched junction bases: 3. Germline V gene sequence: CDR1 MNHEY, CDR2 SMNVEV (reference sequence). The CDR3 spells CASLGTSYNEQFF. DNA for the CDR3: TGTGCCAGCCTCGGGACTAGCTACAATGAGCAGTTCTTC.

V and J are TRBV29-1 and TRBJ2-3; D possibly corresponds to TRBD1 (6 bases). Germline CDR1 SQVTM, CDR2 ANQGSEA. The CDR3 is 14 amino acids. With 6 bases removed from V and 3 bases from J, the gap between germline ends came to 16 bases. CDR3 coding DNA: TGCAGCGTGGCTGACAGGAGCCTTACAGATACGCAGTATTTT. Its protein product is CSVADRSLTDTQYF.

The chain carries TRBV27 and TRBJ2-1; D unclear. CDR3 size: 15 residues. Trimming took 5 bases from V and 0 from J, leaving 11 bases between them. Germline V CDR1 and CDR2: MNHEY, SMNVEV (reference sequence). CDR3 in amino acids: CASSARPSSYNEQFF. The CDR3 DNA sequence: TGTGCCAGCAGTGCTCGTCCTAGCTCCTACAATGAGCAGTTCTTC.

This clone has only one observation. The chain recombines TRBV5-8 with TRBJ1-1, with D hard to call. This CDR3 comprises 13 residues. Germline assignment: CDR1 SGHTS and CDR2 YDEGEE. V lost 5 bases, J lost 5 bases, and 13 bases lay in between. CDR3 protein: CASRPTGWTEAFF. Here the CDR3 DNA reads TGTGCCAGCAGACCTACGGGGTGGACTGAAGCTTTCTTT.

This sequence joins TRBV7-9 and TRBJ1-5, with D possibly TRBD1 on 5 matching bases. Between the trimmed V and J ends, which lost 4 bases and 5 bases, there was a span of 12 bases. CDR3 length: 14 amino acids. In germline, CDR1 is SEHNR, CDR2 FQNEAQ (reference sequence). In nucleotides, the CDR3 is TGTGCCAGCAGCTCAGACAGCTATCATCAGCCCCAGCATTTT. The encoded protein is CASSSDSYHQPQHF. Drawing the rest from reference TRBV7-9 and TRBJ1-5, the complete variable domain is DTGVSQNPRHKITKRGQNVTFRCDPISEHNRLYWYRQTLGQGPEFLTYFQNEAQLEKSRLLSDRFSAERPKGSFSTLEIQRTEQGDSAMYLCASSSDSYHQPQHFGDGTRLSIL.

This chain uses TRBV6-6 with TRBJ2-1, with 14 bases fitting TRBD2. The junction had 7 bases not matched to a gene; V was cut back by 5 bases and J by 7 bases. The CDR3 totals 16 residues. Germline CDR1 reads MNHNY; CDR2 reads SVGAGI (reference sequence). The DNA of the CDR3 is TGTGCCAGCAGTCCCGGACTAGCGGGAGGCGGGAATGAGCAGTTCTTC. This translates into CASSPGLAGGGNEQFF.

The V call is TRBV4-1, the J call TRBJ1-1; D might be TRBD1 (6 bases). Germline V lookup: CDR1 MGHRA, CDR2 YSYEKL. The CDR3 is 14 amino acids. The V gene lost 5 bases and the J gene lost 3 bases, with 13 bases spanning the gap. DNA for the CDR3: TGCGCCAGCAGCTTCCCAGGGGACCACACTGAAGCTTTCTTT. Protein: CASSFPGDHTEAFF.

This clone appeared a few times. V gene TRBV19 combines with J gene TRBJ1-1, with a weak D call TRBD1 (6 bases). CDR1 and CDR2 from the germline V gene are LNHDA and SQIVND (reference sequence). This CDR3 has 10 residues. This CDR3 reads CATGTPEAFF. The DNA of the CDR3 is TGTGCAACCGGGACACCTGAAGCTTTCTTT.